These T cell receptor beta chains were read from a single sample in a study of CD8 T cells in ankylosing spondylitis. MiXCR, applied by TCRdb to the 5' RACE reads, yields one record per CDR3 protein. The sample shows 30,000 to 45,000 distinct CDR3 sequences, about 10% of them seen only once. Sequencing was carried out using synovial fluid, either unsorted or a sorted T cell fraction (not recorded which). These receptors originate from a male donor with ankylosing spondylitis. CDR3s include the opening cysteine and the closing phenylalanine or tryptophan. A D gene is named only where the DNA matches it firmly.

D gene	V gene	J gene	CDR3 protein
TRBD1	TRBV7-2	TRBJ1-4	CASSLGQTDQKLFF
-	TRBV4-3	TRBJ1-5	CASSPSTGNQPQHF
TRBD1	TRBV5-1	TRBJ1-2	CASSSGQYYGYTF
-	TRBV7-6	TRBJ2-1	CASSPVARGFYNEQFF
-	TRBV12-3/TRBV12-4	TRBJ1-4	CASSSPRDTPNNEKLFF
-	TRBV20-1	TRBJ1-4	CSAESTDTNEKLFF
-	TRBV7-9	TRBJ2-3	CASSPGGDTQYF
TRBD2	TRBV20-1	TRBJ2-7	CSAKSTPGAPGLADYEQYF
-	TRBV4-1	TRBJ2-4	CASSQDRLLDKNIQYF
-	TRBV7-3	TRBJ2-6	CASSLPTVTGANVLTF
-	TRBV4-1	TRBJ2-1	CASSQDPGHEQFF
-	TRBV10-3	TRBJ2-1	CAISEIVNEQFF
-	TRBV15	TRBJ2-3	CATRREGDTQYF
TRBD2	TRBV7-3	TRBJ2-1	CASSRTSGRHNEQFF
-	TRBV28	TRBJ2-7	CASTPLQGHPYEQYF
-	TRBV20-1	TRBJ1-5	CSARSQGPGQPQHF
TRBD1	TRBV9	TRBJ2-5	CASSVGAGGQTQYF
-	TRBV13	TRBJ1-4	CASSLGCCYNEKLFF
-	TRBV7-2	TRBJ1-5	CASSSRVGNQPQHF
-	TRBV5-5	TRBJ2-2	CASSLRQANTGELFF
-	TRBV6-4	TRBJ2-2	CASSAGGSTGELFF
-	TRBV6-1	TRBJ2-7	CASFLSASRAGEQYF
-	TRBV15	TRBJ1-3	CATSGRYGNTIYF
-	TRBV7-3	TRBJ1-1	CASSLRGRGGVNTEAFF
-	TRBV20-1	TRBJ1-1	CSAREGFPEAFF
TRBD2	TRBV2	TRBJ2-2	CASRSSTSGSTGELFF
TRBD1	TRBV15	TRBJ2-7	CATSRIPGQGYEQYF
-	TRBV7-6	TRBJ2-2	CASSLAGLTGELFF
-	TRBV29-1	TRBJ1-3	CSVEEAGIGNTIYF
-	TRBV5-1	TRBJ2-6	CASSLVQGMSSGANVLTF
-	TRBV7-3	TRBJ2-2	CASSPRKGRNTGELFF
-	TRBV28	TRBJ1-3	CASSSPGATIYF
-	TRBV2	TRBJ1-2	CASRLGLNYGYTF
TRBD2	TRBV5-1	TRBJ2-5	CASSPGGQETQYF
-	TRBV10-2	TRBJ1-1	CASSRANTEAFF
-	TRBV20-1	TRBJ2-1	CSARKVSEQFF
TRBD1	TRBV29-1	TRBJ2-1	CSVERGQGRDEQFF
-	TRBV7-8	TRBJ1-5	CASSLERGPSQPQHF
TRBD2	TRBV4-2	TRBJ2-1	CASSRGTSGDNEQFF
TRBD1	TRBV5-5	TRBJ2-1	CASSFWDRGFDEQFF
-	TRBV7-8	TRBJ2-7	CASSPPNQGLIPYEQYF
TRBD2	TRBV9	TRBJ2-1	CASSKTSGSGQFF
TRBD1	TRBV10-3	TRBJ2-7	CAIQNRDRGHEQYF
TRBD2	TRBV7-6	TRBJ2-1	CASSLGTSGSTEQFF
TRBD2	TRBV12-3/TRBV12-4	TRBJ2-3	CASSLSVSAGGPSDTQYF
TRBD1	TRBV28	TRBJ2-7	CASSFSGQGSYEQYF
TRBD2	TRBV3-1	TRBJ2-5	CASSQDPGLAGSQYF
-	TRBV5-5	TRBJ1-1	CASTQGGTEAFF
TRBD2	TRBV20-1	TRBJ2-1	CSARGTSGSNSYNEQFF
-	TRBV25-1	TRBJ1-1	CASSDRGWNEAFF
-	TRBV20-1	TRBJ2-5	CSAIGQETQYF
-	TRBV4-2	TRBJ2-7	CASSPGVWGEQYF
-	TRBV29-1	TRBJ2-1	CSVTVRMRTSSYNEQFF
TRBD1	TRBV19	TRBJ1-5	CASSAGTATNQPQHF
-	TRBV12-3/TRBV12-4	TRBJ2-1	CASSSPTVPYNEQFF
-	TRBV19	TRBJ1-4	CASSIGTATNEKLFF
TRBD2	TRBV24-1	TRBJ2-1	CATSDTLAGGYNEQFF